A selection of T cell receptor beta chains follows, all from one sample in a study of T cells after yellow fever vaccination. TCRdb reanalysed the 5' RACE reads using MiXCR and keeps one entry per CDR3 protein. The sample lists 310,000 or so distinct CDR3 sequences, roughly 3.5% occurring once. Sequencing used PBMCs, obtained on the day of the yellow fever booster vaccination. Receptors originate from a man aged 18 to 35 who received the YFV17D yellow fever vaccine. Each CDR3 is given with its conserved first and last residue. The D gene is left open where the match is weak. Size tells how often a clone was seen (once, few, many) or the class of an expanded clone, and some rows leave it out.

many,TRBV10-3,TRBD1,TRBJ1-2,TGTGCCATCAGTGATGAGGGGACAGGGAGAGGCTACACCTTC,CAISDEGTGRGYTF
-,TRBV5-1,-,TRBJ2-1,TGCGCCAGCAGCTTAGAAAGGAACGATTACAATGAGCAGTTCTTC,CASSLERNDYNEQFF
many,TRBV5-1,-,TRBJ2-3,TGCGCCAGCAGCTTGATCGGGCTGACAGATACGCAGTATTTT,CASSLIGLTDTQYF
many,TRBV25-1,-,TRBJ1-5,TGTGCCAGCAGTGAAGTAGGTAGCAATCAGCCCCAGCATTTT,CASSEVGSNQPQHF
few,TRBV28,-,TRBJ1-5,TGTGCCAGCAAGGCGGGTTGGAATCAGCCCCAGCATTTT,CASKAGWNQPQHF
few,TRBV6-2/TRBV6-3,TRBD1,TRBJ1-5,TGTGCCAGCAGCCCGGGAGGGACAGTAGTTCGTCTTAGCAATCAGCCCCAGCATTTT,CASSPGGTVVRLSNQPQHF
few,TRBV7-8,TRBD1,TRBJ2-5,TGTGCCAGCAGCCAGGGACAGCGTCAAGAGACCCAGTACTTC,CASSQGQRQETQYF
many,TRBV7-2,-,TRBJ1-2,TGTGCCAGCAGTCGAGGAGGAGGCGGCTATGGCTACACCTTC,CASSRGGGGYGYTF
-,TRBV7-2,-,TRBJ1-4,TGTGCCAGCACCGGGGGGACGGACCATGAAAAACTGTTTTTT,CASTGGTDHEKLFF
-,TRBV12-3/TRBV12-4,-,TRBJ1-1,TGTGCCAGCAGTTCCGGACAGCCCCTACTAACAGCTTTCTTT,CASSSGQPLLTAFF
few,TRBV20-1,TRBD2,TRBJ2-5,TGCAGTGCTAGAAGAGGGACTAGCAGAGAGACCCAGTACTTC,CSARRGTSRETQYF
many,TRBV20-1,-,TRBJ2-1,TGCAGTGCCAGAGGGGTACACGATGAGCAGTTCTTC,CSARGVHDEQFF
few,TRBV4-1,TRBD1,TRBJ1-1,TGCGCCAGCAGCCTCAGGACAGGGAGGGAGGCTGAAGCTTTCTTT,CASSLRTGREAEAFF
few,TRBV5-4,TRBD2,TRBJ2-3,TGTGCCAGCAGCCCCTCTAGGGGGACTAGGAGCACAGATACGCAGTATTTT,CASSPSRGTRSTDTQYF
many,TRBV5-1,-,TRBJ2-2,TGCGCCAGCAGCAGTAACACGTGGACCGGGGAGCTGTTTTTT,CASSSNTWTGELFF
many,TRBV18,-,TRBJ2-3,TGTGCCAGCTCACCGCAGTCGAGGGTCAGCACAGATACGCAGTATTTT,CASSPQSRVSTDTQYF
many,TRBV7-9,-,TRBJ2-5,TGTGCCAGCAGCGATATAGGGCCAGGGGAGTACTTC,CASSDIGPGEYF
few,TRBV18,TRBD1,TRBJ2-3,TGTGCCAGCTCACCGGACAGGGGGTCGGATACGCAGTATTTT,CASSPDRGSDTQYF
few,TRBV7-2,-,TRBJ2-7,TGTGCCAGCAGCTTAGAGTGGCTAGCTACCTACGAGCAGTACTTC,CASSLEWLATYEQYF
many,TRBV20-1,-,TRBJ1-6,TGCAGTGCCTCAGGCTCTAATAATTCACCCCTCCACTTT,CSASGSNNSPLHF
few,TRBV19,-,TRBJ1-1,TGTGCCAGTAGTATACACCCGGGAACGAACACTGAAGCTTTCTTT,CASSIHPGTNTEAFF
few,TRBV14,-,TRBJ1-1,TGTGCCAGCAGCCCAATGGAGAACACTGAAGCTTTCTTT,CASSPMENTEAFF
few,TRBV27,-,TRBJ1-3,TGTGCCAGCAGTTTACAGAGTGGCCACACCATATATTTT,CASSLQSGHTIYF
many,TRBV4-3,-,TRBJ2-1,TGCGCCAGCAGCCAAGATCCGGCAGGGCGGAATGAGCAGTTCTTC,CASSQDPAGRNEQFF
-,TRBV5-6,-,TRBJ1-1,TGTGCCAGCAGCTTCGGGGCCGGGGCTTTCTTT,CASSFGAGAFF
few,TRBV28,-,TRBJ1-2,TGTGCCAGCAGTTTATTCAGCTATGGCTACACCTTC,CASSLFSYGYTF
many,TRBV5-1,TRBD1,TRBJ2-1,TGCGCCAGCAGCCTAAGGGACAGGGGAAGATACAATGAGCAGTTCTTC,CASSLRDRGRYNEQFF
few,TRBV12-3/TRBV12-4,-,TRBJ1-1,TGTGCCAGCAGCCTCGCGGGCTGGGGAGTTGTGGAAACTGAAGCTTTCTTT,CASSLAGWGVVETEAFF
many,TRBV5-1,-,TRBJ1-5,TGCGCCAGCAGCTTGGGGACACCAAATCAGCCCCAGCATTTT,CASSLGTPNQPQHF
-,TRBV12-3/TRBV12-4,-,TRBJ2-1,TGTGCCAGCAGCCCATCCTTAGGCAGGACGTTCTACAATGAGCAGTTCTTC,CASSPSLGRTFYNEQFF
many,TRBV6-5,-,TRBJ1-2,TGTGCCAGCAGTTACTCTGTGCAGAACTATGGCTACACCTTC,CASSYSVQNYGYTF
few,TRBV5-1,TRBD1,TRBJ1-2,TGCGCCAGCAGTCGTGGACAGGGTTTGGGCTACACCTTC,CASSRGQGLGYTF
few,TRBV4-2,-,TRBJ2-7,TGTGCCAGCAGCGGGGGTTCTTACTCCTACGAGCAGTACTTC,CASSGGSYSYEQYF
many,TRBV4-2,TRBD1,TRBJ1-2,TGTGCCAGCAGCCAAGGGATCCCGGCGGATATAGTAGGACAGGCGCTCGGGGGCTACACCTTC,CASSQGIPADIVGQALGGYTF
few,TRBV7-2,TRBD1,TRBJ1-5,TGTGCCAGCAGCGCAGGACAGGGTCAGCCCCAGCATTTT,CASSAGQGQPQHF
few,TRBV7-3,-,TRBJ2-2,TGTGCCAGCAGCTATCACGCCGGGGGAGCGAACACCGGGGAGCTGTTTTTT,CASSYHAGGANTGELFF
-,TRBV18,-,TRBJ2-5,TGTGCCAGCTCACCACCAGACTACCAAGAGACCCAGTACTTC,CASSPPDYQETQYF
many,TRBV12-3/TRBV12-4,-,TRBJ2-7,TGTGCCAGCAGTCATAACAGGGCCACCTACGAGCAGTACTTC,CASSHNRATYEQYF
few,TRBV5-1,TRBD1,TRBJ2-3,TGCGCCAGCAGCATACAGGGGGTTAGGGATACGCAGTATTTT,CASSIQGVRDTQYF
many,TRBV7-8,-,TRBJ2-5,TGTGCCAGCAGACACAGACGTATCGCTAGCGAACAAGAGACCCAGTACTTC,CASRHRRIASEQETQYF
few,TRBV7-9,-,TRBJ1-2,TGTGCCAGCAGCTTAGAGGGGACGCCGAGCTATGGCTACACCTTC,CASSLEGTPSYGYTF
many,TRBV20-1,-,TRBJ1-5,TGCAGTGCTAGTTTTGCAGGAGGAAATCAGCCCCAGCATTTT,CSASFAGGNQPQHF
-,TRBV18,-,TRBJ2-3,TGTGCCAGCTCGCCCACGCTGGGGGTGCCAGATACGCAGTATTTT,CASSPTLGVPDTQYF
-,TRBV7-6,-,TRBJ2-3,TGTGCCAGTTCCAGCGACCGCTACCCAGATACGCAGTATTTT,CASSSDRYPDTQYF
-,TRBV24-1,TRBD1,TRBJ2-3,TGTGCCACCAGTGACCCCGGACAGGGGGCCAGCACAGATACGCAGTATTTT,CATSDPGQGASTDTQYF
many,TRBV3-1,TRBD2,TRBJ2-7,TGTGCCAGCAGCATCCGACTAGCGACAACTTACGAGCAGTACTTC,CASSIRLATTYEQYF
many,TRBV7-3,-,TRBJ2-3,TGTGCCAGCAGCTTAAAACAGACGGGAGATACGCAGTATTTT,CASSLKQTGDTQYF
many,TRBV4-1,TRBD1,TRBJ1-2,TGCGCCAGCAGCCACCGAGGACAGGGGAGATATGGCTACACCTTC,CASSHRGQGRYGYTF
many,TRBV20-1,-,TRBJ1-4,TGCAGTGCTGGGCACGGGCGCCGAGGTGAAAAACTGTTTTTT,CSAGHGRRGEKLFF
many,TRBV27,TRBD1,TRBJ1-1,TGTGCCAGCAGCCCGGGACAGATGAACACTGAAGCTTTCTTT,CASSPGQMNTEAFF
few,TRBV10-1,TRBD1,TRBJ2-7,TGCGCCAGCAGTGACCTGGGGACAGGGAACTACGAGCAGTACTTC,CASSDLGTGNYEQYF
few,TRBV9,-,TRBJ1-2,TGTGCCAGCAGCGTAGGGGGAGGGAACTATGGCTACACCTTC,CASSVGGGNYGYTF
many,TRBV20-1,-,TRBJ2-1,TGCAGTGCTAGTGGCGATTCGGAAGGGAGCTCCTACAATGAGCAGTTCTTC,CSASGDSEGSSYNEQFF
many,TRBV7-9,TRBD1,TRBJ1-1,TGTGCCAGCAGCTTCGAGACAGGGGTGGTGACTGAAGCTTTCTTT,CASSFETGVVTEAFF
few,TRBV4-3,-,TRBJ1-1,TGCGCCAGCAGCCAAGCTCCCAGGAACACTGAAGCTTTCTTT,CASSQAPRNTEAFF
many,TRBV5-1,-,TRBJ1-6,TGCGCCAGCAGCATCTTAGATAATTCACCCCTCCACTTT,CASSILDNSPLHF
-,TRBV7-2,-,TRBJ1-1,TGTGCCAGCAGCTTTCTGGGCAGGGGGAACACTGAAGCTTTCTTT,CASSFLGRGNTEAFF
many,TRBV5-1,TRBD1,TRBJ2-7,TGCGCCAGCAGCAACTTCGCCCTCCAGACAGGGGGCTTTGGAGAGCAGTACTTC,CASSNFALQTGGFGEQYF